This T cell receptor beta chain is drawn from a study of siplizumab effects on memory and regulatory T cells. The V end was cut by 3 bases, the J end by 3 bases, with 8 bases between. Germline V gene lookup returns CDR1 KGHSH and CDR2 LQKENI. This CDR3 spans 13 amino acids. This clone was seen more than once but under ten times. Sequencing was performed with immunoSEQ multiplex PCR; in TCRdb, only in-frame clones are kept and a portion is missing. The sample lists some 87,000 clones; 85% to 90% were seen once. The chain has TRBV18 and TRBJ1-1; D remains unclear. The sequenced material came from CD4+ T cells sorted from blood. The receptor was isolated from a human donor in good health. CDR3 sequence: CASSPQHDTEAFF. CDR3 in DNA: TGTGCCAGCTCACCGCAACATGACACTGAAGCTTTCTTT.